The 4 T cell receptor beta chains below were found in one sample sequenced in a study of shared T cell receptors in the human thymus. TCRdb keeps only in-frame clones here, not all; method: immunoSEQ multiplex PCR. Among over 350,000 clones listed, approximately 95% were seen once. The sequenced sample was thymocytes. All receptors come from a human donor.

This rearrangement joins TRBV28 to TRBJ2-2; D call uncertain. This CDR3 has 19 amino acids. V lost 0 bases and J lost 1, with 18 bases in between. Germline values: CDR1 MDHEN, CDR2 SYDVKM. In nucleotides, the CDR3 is TGTGCCAGCAGTTTATGGTCAGCAGCCCAACCTCAGAACACCGGGGAGCTGTTTTTT. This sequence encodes CASSLWSAAQPQNTGELFF.

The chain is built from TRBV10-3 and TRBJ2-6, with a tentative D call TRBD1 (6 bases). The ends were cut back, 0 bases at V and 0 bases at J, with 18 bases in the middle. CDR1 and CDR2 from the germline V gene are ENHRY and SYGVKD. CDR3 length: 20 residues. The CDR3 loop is CAISESPLDRPSSGANVLTF. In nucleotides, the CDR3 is TGTGCCATCAGTGAGTCACCGTTAGACAGGCCAAGCTCTGGGGCCAACGTCCTGACTTTC.

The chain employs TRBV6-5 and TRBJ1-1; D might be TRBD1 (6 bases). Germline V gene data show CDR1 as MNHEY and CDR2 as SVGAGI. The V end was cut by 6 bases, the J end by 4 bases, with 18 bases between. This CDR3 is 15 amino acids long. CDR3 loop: CASRGGGSGLTEAFF. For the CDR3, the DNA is TGTGCCAGCAGAGGAGGGGGGTCGGGGCTCACTGAAGCTTTCTTT.

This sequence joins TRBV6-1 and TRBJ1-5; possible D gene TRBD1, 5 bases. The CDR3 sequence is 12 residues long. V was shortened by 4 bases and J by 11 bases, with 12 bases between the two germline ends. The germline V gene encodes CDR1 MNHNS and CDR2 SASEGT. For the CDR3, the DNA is TGTGCCAGCAGTGGACCCAGGGCGACCCAGCATTTT. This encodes CASSGPRATQHF.